The rows below give T cell receptor beta chains drawn from one sample of a study of CD8 T cells in ankylosing spondylitis. In TCRdb, the 5' RACE reads were re-called with MiXCR into one record per CDR3 protein. Of around 130,000 distinct CDR3 sequences listed, 6.5% to 9% are singletons. The material sequenced was blood, either unsorted or a sorted T cell fraction (not recorded which). These receptors came from a male donor with ankylosing spondylitis or in good health (not recorded which). Each CDR3 is given with its conserved first and last residue. A D gene is named only where the DNA matches it firmly. For some rows the clone size is stated as once, few or many, or as a class when expanded; others skip it.

D gene: TRBD2
clone size: many
CDR3 length: 15
V gene: TRBV12-3/TRBV12-4
J gene: TRBJ2-3
CDR3 DNA: TGTGCCAGCAGTAGAGGGGAGGGTTTCACAGATACGCAGTATTTT
CDR3 protein: CASSRGEGFTDTQYF

D gene: .
clone size: many
CDR3 length: 12
V gene: TRBV15
J gene: TRBJ2-7
CDR3 DNA: TGTGCCACCAGGGATCCGGGATCCAAGCAGTACTTC
CDR3 protein: CATRDPGSKQYF

D gene: .
clone size: many
CDR3 length: 14
V gene: TRBV20-1
J gene: TRBJ1-4
CDR3 DNA: TGCAGTGCGGGCCGGGCCTCTCGGAATGAAAAACTGTTTTTT
CDR3 protein: CSAGRASRNEKLFF

D gene: .
clone size: many
CDR3 length: 16
V gene: TRBV9
J gene: TRBJ2-6
CDR3 DNA: TGTGCCAGCAGCGTAGTAGGGCGCTCTGGGGCCAACGTCCTGACTTTC
CDR3 protein: CASSVVGRSGANVLTF

D gene: .
clone size: many
CDR3 length: 15
V gene: TRBV10-3
J gene: TRBJ2-1
CDR3 DNA: TGTGCCATCAGAGAAGACCCACTGGGCTACAATGAGCAGTTCTTC
CDR3 protein: CAIREDPLGYNEQFF

D gene: .
clone size: many
CDR3 length: 13
V gene: TRBV29-1
J gene: TRBJ2-5
CDR3 DNA: TGCAGCGTTGGCGCGGGAACTGGGGAGACCCAGTACTTC
CDR3 protein: CSVGAGTGETQYF

D gene: TRBD2
clone size: many
CDR3 length: 14
V gene: TRBV5-1
J gene: TRBJ2-1
CDR3 DNA: TGCGCCAGCAGCTTGGAAGGGACTACCAATGAGCAGTTCTTC
CDR3 protein: CASSLEGTTNEQFF

D gene: TRBD2
clone size: many
CDR3 length: 18
V gene: TRBV24-1
J gene: TRBJ2-1
CDR3 DNA: TGTGCCACCAGTGACCATCGACGTAGCGGGAGAGGAGTTAATGAGCAGTTCTTC
CDR3 protein: CATSDHRRSGRGVNEQFF

D gene: .
clone size: many
CDR3 length: 15
V gene: TRBV27
J gene: TRBJ1-4
CDR3 DNA: TGTGCCAGCAGTTCCAGGGCTGCAACTAATGAAAAACTGTTTTTT
CDR3 protein: CASSSRAATNEKLFF

D gene: .
clone size: .
CDR3 length: 18
V gene: TRBV19
J gene: TRBJ1-1
CDR3 DNA: TGTGCCAGTACTACCACCAGCGGGACCCTTGGGAGGAACACTGAAGCTTTCTTT
CDR3 protein: CASTTTSGTLGRNTEAFF

D gene: TRBD1
clone size: many
CDR3 length: 13
V gene: TRBV20-1
J gene: TRBJ2-7
CDR3 DNA: TGCAGTGGGGGGACAGGCCGCTCCTACGAGCAGTACTTC
CDR3 protein: CSGGTGRSYEQYF

D gene: TRBD1
clone size: few
CDR3 length: 14
V gene: TRBV7-9
J gene: TRBJ2-2
CDR3 DNA: TGTGCCAGCCGACAGGGGGCGAACACCGGGGAGCTGTTTTTT
CDR3 protein: CASRQGANTGELFF

D gene: TRBD1
clone size: .
CDR3 length: 14
V gene: TRBV18
J gene: TRBJ2-4
CDR3 DNA: TGTGCCAGCTCAACCGGGACAGGGGGGAACATTCAGTACTTC
CDR3 protein: CASSTGTGGNIQYF

D gene: TRBD2
clone size: many
CDR3 length: 17
V gene: TRBV7-2
J gene: TRBJ2-2
CDR3 DNA: TGTGCCAGCAGCTTAGCACTAGCGGGTGGGAACACCGGGGAGCTGTTTTTT
CDR3 protein: CASSLALAGGNTGELFF

D gene: .
clone size: many
CDR3 length: 14
V gene: TRBV7-9
J gene: TRBJ1-5
CDR3 DNA: TGTGCCAGCAGCTGGGGATATAGCAATCAGCCCCAGCATTTT
CDR3 protein: CASSWGYSNQPQHF

D gene: .
clone size: many
CDR3 length: 14
V gene: TRBV12-3/TRBV12-4
J gene: TRBJ1-2
CDR3 DNA: TGTGCCAGCAGTTACAGCGGATACAACTATGGCTACACCTTC
CDR3 protein: CASSYSGYNYGYTF

D gene: TRBD1
clone size: many
CDR3 length: 14
V gene: TRBV10-3
J gene: TRBJ2-7
CDR3 DNA: TGTGCCATCAGATCGGACAGGAGCTCCTACGAGCAGTACTTC
CDR3 protein: CAIRSDRSSYEQYF

D gene: TRBD2
clone size: many
CDR3 length: 20
V gene: TRBV11-2
J gene: TRBJ2-1
CDR3 DNA: TGTGCCAGCAGCTTAATCGTACGCGGAGGACTAGCGGGGAGCTACAATGAGCAGTTCTTC
CDR3 protein: CASSLIVRGGLAGSYNEQFF